The source of this T cell receptor beta chain is a study of cytomegalovirus exposure and HLA in healthy donors. Study summary: The roughly 120 validation repertoires used the same platform as the 650 to 850 first-cohort repertoires (as reported by a later analysis).

Profiling relied on immunoSEQ multiplex PCR, and the TCRdb table lists in-frame clones only, not all of them. The data show about 170,000 clones, 87% seen once. The germline gives CDR1 SGHAT, CDR2 FQNNGV. This CDR3 has 14 residues. V gave up 5 bases and J gave up 6 bases; unmatched junction bases: 3. Remarks on this clone: Its antigen is unidentified.

Notes on the study in general: In the 95 to 150 validation repertoires, approximately 93% of cluster scores exceeded 0, per a later analysis. Published work reported that the classifier diagnosed cytomegalovirus status with high specificity and sensitivity.

The gene calls are TRBV11-2 and TRBJ2-3; 12 bases are shared with TRBD2. This clonotype was obtained from a woman younger than 45 in good health and CMV-seronegative. Sequenced material: PBMCs. The CDR3 nucleotides are TGTGCCAGCAGCACCGGGACTAGCGGGGATACGCAGTATTTT. Amino acid sequence: CASSTGTSGDTQYF.